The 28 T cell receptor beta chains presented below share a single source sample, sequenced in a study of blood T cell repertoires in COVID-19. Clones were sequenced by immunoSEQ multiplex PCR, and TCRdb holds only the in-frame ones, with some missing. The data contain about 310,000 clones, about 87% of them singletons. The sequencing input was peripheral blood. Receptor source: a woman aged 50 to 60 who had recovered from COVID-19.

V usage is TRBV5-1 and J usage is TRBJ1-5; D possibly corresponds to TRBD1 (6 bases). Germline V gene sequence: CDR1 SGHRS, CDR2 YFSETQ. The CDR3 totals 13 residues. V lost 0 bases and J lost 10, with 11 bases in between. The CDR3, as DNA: TGCGCCAGCAGCTTGGAGGGGGGGCTCCCCCAGCATTTT. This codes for CASSLEGGLPQHF.

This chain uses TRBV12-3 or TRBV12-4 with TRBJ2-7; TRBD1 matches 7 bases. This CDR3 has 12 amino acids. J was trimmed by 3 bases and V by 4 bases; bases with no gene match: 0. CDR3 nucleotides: TGTGCCAGCAGTTGGACAGGCTACGAGCAGTACTTC. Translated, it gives CASSWTGYEQYF.

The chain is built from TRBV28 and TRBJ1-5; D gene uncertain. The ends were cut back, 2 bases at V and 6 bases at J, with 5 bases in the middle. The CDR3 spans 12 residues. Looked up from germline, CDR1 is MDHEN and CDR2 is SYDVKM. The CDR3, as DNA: TGTGCCAGCAGTTTAACTGCTCAGCCCCAGCATTTT. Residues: CASSLTAQPQHF.

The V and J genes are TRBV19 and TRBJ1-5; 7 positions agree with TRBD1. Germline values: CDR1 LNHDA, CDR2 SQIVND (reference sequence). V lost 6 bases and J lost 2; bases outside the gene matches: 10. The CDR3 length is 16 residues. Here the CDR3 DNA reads TGTGCCAGTAGCGAAGGGACAGCAGTTGGCAATCAGCCCCAGCATTTT. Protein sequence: CASSEGTAVGNQPQHF.

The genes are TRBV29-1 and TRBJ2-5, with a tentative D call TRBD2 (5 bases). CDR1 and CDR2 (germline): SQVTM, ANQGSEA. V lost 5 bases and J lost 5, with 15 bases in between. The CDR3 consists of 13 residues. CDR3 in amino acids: CSVRAPWEETQYF. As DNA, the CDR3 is TGCAGCGTTCGGGCCCCCTGGGAGGAGACCCAGTACTTC.

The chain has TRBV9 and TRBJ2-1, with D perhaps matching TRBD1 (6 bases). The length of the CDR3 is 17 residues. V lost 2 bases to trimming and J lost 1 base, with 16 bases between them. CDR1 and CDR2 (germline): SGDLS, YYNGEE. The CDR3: CASSVPPGQTSYNEQFF. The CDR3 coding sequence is TGTGCCAGCAGCGTCCCCCCGGGACAAACATCCTACAATGAGCAGTTCTTC. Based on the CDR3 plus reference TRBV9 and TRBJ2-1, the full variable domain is DSGVTQTPKHLITATGQRVTLRCSPRSGDLSVYWYQQSLDQGLQFLIQYYNGEERAKGNILERFSAQQFPDLHSELNLSSLELGDSALYFCASSVPPGQTSYNEQFFGPGTRLTVL.

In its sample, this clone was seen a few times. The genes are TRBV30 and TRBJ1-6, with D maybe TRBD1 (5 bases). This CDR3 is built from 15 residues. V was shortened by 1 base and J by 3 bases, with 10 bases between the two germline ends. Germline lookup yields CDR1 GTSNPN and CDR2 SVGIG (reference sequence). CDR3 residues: CAWSEDSLYNSPLHF. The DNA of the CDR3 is TGTGCCTGGAGTGAAGACAGCCTCTATAATTCACCCCTCCACTTT. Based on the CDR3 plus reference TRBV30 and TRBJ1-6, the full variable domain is SQTIHQWPATLVQPVGSPLSLECTVEGTSNPNLYWYRQAAGRGLQLLFYSVGIGQISSEVPQNLSASRPQDRQFILSSKKLLLSDSGFYLCAWSEDSLYNSPLHFGNGTRLTVT.

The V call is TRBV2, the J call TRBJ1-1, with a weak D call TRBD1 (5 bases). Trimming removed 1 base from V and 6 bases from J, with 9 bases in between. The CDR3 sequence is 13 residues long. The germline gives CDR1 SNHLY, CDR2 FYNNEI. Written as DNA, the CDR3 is TGTGCCAGCAGTGAAGAAGTAGGGGCTGAAGCTTTCTTT. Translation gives CASSEEVGAEAFF.

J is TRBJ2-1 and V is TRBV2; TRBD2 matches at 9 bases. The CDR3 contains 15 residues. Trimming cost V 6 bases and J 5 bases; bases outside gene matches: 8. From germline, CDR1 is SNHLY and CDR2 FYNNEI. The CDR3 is CASRRPTSGDNEQFF. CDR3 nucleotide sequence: TGTGCCAGCAGGCGCCCGACTAGCGGCGACAATGAGCAGTTCTTC.

The CDR3 region is CASSFQFPHIEQFF. The CDR3, as DNA: TGTGCCAGCAGTTTTCAGTTCCCTCACATTGAGCAGTTCTTC. The chain links TRBV28 to TRBJ2-1; D gene uncertain. The CDR3 is 14 residues long. V lost 3 bases to trimming and J lost 9 bases, with 15 bases between them. Germline loops: CDR1 MDHEN, CDR2 SYDVKM.

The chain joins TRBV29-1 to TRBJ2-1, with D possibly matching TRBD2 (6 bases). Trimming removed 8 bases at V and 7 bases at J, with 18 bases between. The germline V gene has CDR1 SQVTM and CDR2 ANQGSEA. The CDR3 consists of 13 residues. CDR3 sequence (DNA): TGCAGCACCGATTCTGGCGGGACGAATGAGCAGTTCTTC. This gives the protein CSTDSGGTNEQFF.

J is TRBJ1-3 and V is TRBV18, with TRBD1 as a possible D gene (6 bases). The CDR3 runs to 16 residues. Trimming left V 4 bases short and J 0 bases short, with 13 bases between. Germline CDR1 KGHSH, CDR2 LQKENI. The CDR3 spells CASSHPGQPSGNTIYF. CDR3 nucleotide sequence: TGTGCCAGCTCACATCCGGGACAACCCTCTGGAAACACCATATATTTT.

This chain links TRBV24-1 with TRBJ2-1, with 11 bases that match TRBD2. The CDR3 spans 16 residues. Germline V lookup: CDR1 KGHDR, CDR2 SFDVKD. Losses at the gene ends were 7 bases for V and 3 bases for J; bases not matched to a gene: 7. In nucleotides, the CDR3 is TGTGCCACCAGCCCGACTAGCGGGGAGCTCTACAATGAGCAGTTCTTC. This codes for CATSPTSGELYNEQFF.

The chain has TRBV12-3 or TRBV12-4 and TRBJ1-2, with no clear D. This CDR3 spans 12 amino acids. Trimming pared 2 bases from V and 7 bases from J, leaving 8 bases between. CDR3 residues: CASSLSWLGYTF. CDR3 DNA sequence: TGTGCCAGCAGTTTATCCTGGCTTGGCTACACCTTC.

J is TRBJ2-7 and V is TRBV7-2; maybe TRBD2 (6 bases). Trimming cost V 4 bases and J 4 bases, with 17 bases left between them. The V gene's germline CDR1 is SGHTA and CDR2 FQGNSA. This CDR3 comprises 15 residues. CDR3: CASSSSGTGGYEQYF. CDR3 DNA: TGTGCCAGCAGCTCCTCCGGGACTGGAGGATACGAGCAGTACTTC.

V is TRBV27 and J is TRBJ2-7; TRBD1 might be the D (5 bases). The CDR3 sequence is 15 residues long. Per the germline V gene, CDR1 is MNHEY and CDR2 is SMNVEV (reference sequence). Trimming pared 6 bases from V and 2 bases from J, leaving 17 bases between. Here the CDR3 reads CASSRYQGEAYEQYF. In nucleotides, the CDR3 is TGTGCCAGCAGCCGATACCAGGGCGAGGCCTACGAGCAGTACTTC.

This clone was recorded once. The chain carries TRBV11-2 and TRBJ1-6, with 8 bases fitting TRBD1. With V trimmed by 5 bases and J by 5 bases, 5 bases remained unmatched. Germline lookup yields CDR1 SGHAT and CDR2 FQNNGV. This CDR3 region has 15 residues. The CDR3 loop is CASSAWTGNNSPLHF. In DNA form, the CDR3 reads TGTGCCAGCAGCGCATGGACAGGGAATAATTCACCCCTCCACTTT.

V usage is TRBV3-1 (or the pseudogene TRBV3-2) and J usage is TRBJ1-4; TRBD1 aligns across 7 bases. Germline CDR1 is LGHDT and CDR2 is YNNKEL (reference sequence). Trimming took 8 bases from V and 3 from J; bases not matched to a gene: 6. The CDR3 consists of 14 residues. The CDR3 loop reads CASRRGVANEKLFF. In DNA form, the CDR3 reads TGTGCCAGCCGCAGGGGGGTAGCTAATGAAAAACTGTTTTTT.

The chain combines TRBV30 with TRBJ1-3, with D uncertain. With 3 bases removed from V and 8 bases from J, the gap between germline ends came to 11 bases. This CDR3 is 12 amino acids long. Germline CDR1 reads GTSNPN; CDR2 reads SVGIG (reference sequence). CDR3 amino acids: CAWSSGGDTIYF. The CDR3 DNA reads TGTGCCTGGAGCTCCGGCGGGGACACCATATATTTT.

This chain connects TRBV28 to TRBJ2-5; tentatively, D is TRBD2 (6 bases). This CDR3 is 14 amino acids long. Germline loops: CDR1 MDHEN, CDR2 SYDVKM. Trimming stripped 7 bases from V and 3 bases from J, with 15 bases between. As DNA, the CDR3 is TGTGCCAGCAACGGCCAGGGACTCGAAGAGACCCAGTACTTC. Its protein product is CASNGQGLEETQYF.

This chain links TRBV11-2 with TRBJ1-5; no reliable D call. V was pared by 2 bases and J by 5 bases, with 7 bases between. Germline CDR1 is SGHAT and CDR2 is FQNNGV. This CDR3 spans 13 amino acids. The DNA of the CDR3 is TGTGCCAGCAGCTTATCGGGTGATCAGCCCCAGCATTTT. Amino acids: CASSLSGDQPQHF.

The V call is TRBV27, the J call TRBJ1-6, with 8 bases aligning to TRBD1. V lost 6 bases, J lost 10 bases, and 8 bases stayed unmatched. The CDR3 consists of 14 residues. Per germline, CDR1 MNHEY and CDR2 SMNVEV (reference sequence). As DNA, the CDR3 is TGTGCCAGCAGCACCGGGACAGGAGCGTCACCCCTCCACTTT. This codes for CASSTGTGASPLHF.

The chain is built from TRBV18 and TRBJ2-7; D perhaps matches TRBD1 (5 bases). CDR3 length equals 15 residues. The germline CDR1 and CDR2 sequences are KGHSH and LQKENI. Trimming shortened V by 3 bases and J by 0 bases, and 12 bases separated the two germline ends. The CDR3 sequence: CASSPQGVSSYEQYF. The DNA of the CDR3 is TGTGCCAGCTCACCCCAAGGGGTGAGCTCCTACGAGCAGTACTTC.

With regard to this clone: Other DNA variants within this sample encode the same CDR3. The CDR3 region is CASSETGLAGGTDTQYF. The CDR3 DNA reads as TGTGCCAGCAGTGAAACGGGACTAGCGGGAGGCACAGATACGCAGTATTTT. The rearrangement joins TRBV2 to TRBJ2-3; the match to TRBD2 covers 14 bases. Per germline, CDR1 SNHLY and CDR2 FYNNEI. Trimming removed 2 bases from V and 1 base from J; junction bases left unmatched: 2. The CDR3 length is 17 residues. The complete variable domain, with remaining parts taken from reference TRBV2 and TRBJ2-3, reads EPEVTQTPSHQVTQMGQEVILRCVPISNHLYFYWYRQILGQKVEFLVSFYNNEISEKSEIFDDQFSVERPDGSNFTLKIRSTKLEDSAMYFCASSETGLAGGTDTQYFGPGTRLTVL.

The CDR3 DNA reads TGCGCCAGCAGCCAAGTCCCGCAGGGCTTTCCCAATGAGCAGTTCTTC. The encoded protein is CASSQVPQGFPNEQFF. The genes are TRBV4-3 and TRBJ2-1, with a weak D call TRBD1 (5 bases). With 1 base removed from V and 6 bases from J, the gap between germline ends came to 16 bases. The germline V gene encodes CDR1 LGHNA and CDR2 YSLEER. CDR3 length: 16 amino acids.

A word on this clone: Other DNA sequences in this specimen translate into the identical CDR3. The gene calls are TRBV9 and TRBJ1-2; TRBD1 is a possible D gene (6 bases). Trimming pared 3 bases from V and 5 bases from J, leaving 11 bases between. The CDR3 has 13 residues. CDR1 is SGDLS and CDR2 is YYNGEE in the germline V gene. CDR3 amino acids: CASSALQGYGYTF. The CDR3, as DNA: TGTGCCAGCAGCGCCCTACAGGGTTATGGCTACACCTTC. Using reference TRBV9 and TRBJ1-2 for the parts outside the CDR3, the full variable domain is DSGVTQTPKHLITATGQRVTLRCSPRSGDLSVYWYQQSLDQGLQFLIQYYNGEERAKGNILERFSAQQFPDLHSELNLSSLELGDSALYFCASSALQGYGYTFGSGTRLTVV.

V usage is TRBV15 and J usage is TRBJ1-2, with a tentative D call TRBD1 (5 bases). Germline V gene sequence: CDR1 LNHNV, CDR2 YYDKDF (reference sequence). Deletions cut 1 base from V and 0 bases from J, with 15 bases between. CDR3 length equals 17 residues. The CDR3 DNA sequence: TGTGCCACCAGCAGAGGGGGCACCAGCTCCGCTAACTATGGCTACACCTTC. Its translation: CATSRGGTSSANYGYTF.

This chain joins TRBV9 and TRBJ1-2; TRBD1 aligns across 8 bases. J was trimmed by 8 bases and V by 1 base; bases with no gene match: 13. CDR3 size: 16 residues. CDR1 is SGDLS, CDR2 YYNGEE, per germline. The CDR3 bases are TGTGCCAGCAGCGTAAATCCGGGACAGGTACTTGGAGGCTACACCTTC. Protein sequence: CASSVNPGQVLGGYTF.